What follows is one T cell receptor beta chain and its context. Its matching antigen is unknown. The source of the sample is a study of CD4 T cells in relation to SARS-CoV-2 and coronaviruses. Study-wide results and caveats: Each donor contributed either pre-pandemic or post-infection samples, not both. SARS-CoV-2-driven expansion was significantly weaker in crossreactive than monoreactive clones.

Before the COVID-19 pandemic, during about 2010-2019, CD4+ T cells were taken from unexposed donors. CD4+ T cells were isolated from the cells after about 11 days of culture. Testing used SARS-CoV-2 S/N and four cold-coronavirus spikes on unexposed-donor CD4+ T cells, cells permitting. Cultures held about 2 million PBMCs per well with around 9.8 IU/ml IL-2. Germline assignment: CDR1 SGHTA and CDR2 FQGNSA. CDR3 length: 14 residues. The ends were cut back, 5 bases at V and 4 bases at J, with 15 bases in the middle. The data were produced by immunoSEQ multiplex PCR, yet TCRdb's version contains in-frame clones alone and is incomplete. Of roughly 10,000 clones in the sample, around 80% were seen once.

Sequenced sample: CD4+ T cells from PBMCs, cultured in vitro. This TCR came from a human donor in good health. This chain joins TRBV7-2 and TRBJ2-7; D is possibly TRBD1 or TRBD2 (7 bases each). CDR3 residues: CASSVQGGPYEQYF. The CDR3 bases are TGTGCCAGCAGCGTCCAGGGGGGGCCTTACGAGCAGTACTTC.